One sample yielded the 18 T cell receptor beta chains listed below, sequenced in a study of blood T cell repertoires in COVID-19 (TCRdb year 2020). The method was the immunoSEQ multiplex PCR assay. Here the immuneACCESS table is served through TCRdb, limited to in-frame sequences with V and J called. Missing clones are a known gap in these copies; in checked studies unresolved V genes cover under half, and the rest lacks a known reason. The sample yields around 190,000 clones; around 90% were counted once. The ten largest clonotypes hold approximately 4.4% of the sample. Source material: peripheral blood. These receptors all stem from a human donor in a cohort sampled during active COVID-19.

The chain has TRBV28 and TRBJ2-2; weak D call: TRBD1 (5 bases). Germline V gene sequence: CDR1 MDHEN, CDR2 SYDVKM. CDR3 size: 15 residues. Between the trimmed V and J ends, which lost 2 bases and 1 base, there was a span of 8 bases. CDR3 region: CASSLVDRNTGELFF. CDR3 sequence (DNA): TGTGCCAGCAGTTTAGTCGACAGGAACACCGGGGAGCTGTTTTTT.

The rearrangement uses TRBV11-3 and TRBJ2-7, with TRBD1 identical over 7 bases. This CDR3 contains 14 residues. The germline gives CDR1 SGHNT, CDR2 YENEEA. The V segment lost 1 base and the J segment 5 bases; nucleotides outside the gene matches: 5. The DNA of the CDR3 is TGTGCCAGCAGCTTAGGGCCCGGACAGGACGAGCAGTACTTC. This gives the protein CASSLGPGQDEQYF. Using reference TRBV11-3 and TRBJ2-7 for the parts outside the CDR3, the full variable domain is EAGVVQSPRYKIIEKKQPVAFWCNPISGHNTLYWYLQNLGQGPELLIRYENEEAVDDSQLPKDRFSAERLKGVDSTLKIQPAELGDSAVYLCASSLGPGQDEQYFGPGTRLTVT.

This chain connects TRBV28 to TRBJ2-4; D call uncertain. Germline loops: CDR1 MDHEN, CDR2 SYDVKM. The CDR3 runs 14 residues. V was pared by 6 bases and J by 4 bases, with 13 bases between. CDR3 loop: CASSSGAGKNIQYF. CDR3 nucleotide sequence: TGTGCCAGCAGCAGTGGAGCCGGAAAAAACATTCAGTACTTC.

This chain uses TRBV12-3 or TRBV12-4 with TRBJ2-7, with D maybe TRBD1 (5 bases). V shed 7 bases and J shed 3 bases, with 13 bases lying between them. The CDR3 spans 13 residues. The CDR3 DNA is TGTGCCAGCACTACCAGGGCGGACTACGAGCAGTACTTC. Protein product: CASTTRADYEQYF.

The V call is TRBV2, the J call TRBJ1-4; 9 nucleotides agree with TRBD1. Trimming took 4 bases from V and 8 from J; bases not matched to a gene: 11. The CDR3 is 16 amino acids. CDR1 and CDR2 (germline): SNHLY, FYNNEI. The DNA for the CDR3 is TGTGCCAGCAGTGCTAACCCGGGACAGGGTTGGGAAAAACTGTTTTTT. Protein sequence: CASSANPGQGWEKLFF.

The rearrangement joins TRBV11-2 to TRBJ2-7, with TRBD2 identical over 8 bases. V lost 7 bases to trimming and J lost 1 base; unmatched junction nucleotides: 9. The CDR3 contains 15 residues. Germline CDR1 is SGHAT and CDR2 is FQNNGV. DNA for the CDR3: TGTGCCAGCACCCGGGGGGCTAGCGGGTCCTACGAGCAGTACTTC. Encoded protein: CASTRGASGSYEQYF.

The chain has TRBV18 and TRBJ2-7; 9 nucleotides line up with TRBD2. Trimming at V came to 3 bases and at J to 3 bases, leaving 6 bases not matched to a gene. This CDR3 has 15 amino acids. Germline loops: CDR1 KGHSH, CDR2 LQKENI. The CDR3 DNA reads as TGTGCCAGCTCACCTAATAGCGGGAGTATCTACGAGCAGTACTTC. This sequence encodes CASSPNSGSIYEQYF.

The J gene is TRBJ2-3, the V gene TRBV21-1; the DNA was not used to check the table's D call, TRBD1. TRBV21-1 is a known pseudogene. The CDR3 length is 16 residues. CDR3 nucleotide sequence: TGTGCCAGCAGCAAACAGGAGACAGAAAGCACAGATACGCAGTATTTT. Amino acid sequence: CASSKQETESTDTQYF.

The chain employs TRBV25-1 and TRBJ2-3; D might be TRBD1 (6 bases). Trimming removed 3 bases from V and 0 bases from J, with 16 bases in between. Germline CDR1 MGHDK, CDR2 SYGVNS. The CDR3 sequence is 17 residues long. CDR3 sequence: CASSDPLGGVSTDTQYF. CDR3 bases: TGTGCCAGCAGTGACCCTCTAGGGGGAGTGAGCACAGATACGCAGTATTTT. The whole variable domain, remainder taken from reference TRBV25-1 and TRBJ2-3, is EADIYQTPRYLVIGTGKKITLECSQTMGHDKMYWYQQDPGMELHLIHYSYGVNSTEKGDLSSESTVSRIRTEHFPLTLESARPSHTSQYLCASSDPLGGVSTDTQYFGPGTRLTVL.

This clone was picked up a small number of times. V usage is TRBV6-5 and J usage is TRBJ2-7; TRBD2 might be the D (7 bases). This CDR3 is 14 amino acids long. Per the germline V gene, CDR1 is MNHEY and CDR2 is SVGAGI. The germline V and J ends were trimmed by 8 bases and 4 bases, with 18 bases remaining between them. CDR3 sequence: CASRGGGAFYEQYF. In nucleotides, the CDR3 is TGTGCCAGCCGAGGAGGGGGGGCATTTTACGAGCAGTACTTC.

The V gene is TRBV6-5, the J gene TRBJ1-6; no definite D call. Germline loops: CDR1 MNHEY, CDR2 SVGAGI. V was clipped by 10 bases and J by 0 bases, with 7 bases between them. CDR3 length: 13 residues. The DNA for the CDR3 is TGTGCCACCTCGAGCTCCTATAATTCACCCCTCCACTTT. It yields the protein CATSSSYNSPLHF.

The chain has TRBV4-2 and TRBJ1-1; no firm D call. Per the germline V gene, CDR1 is LGHNA and CDR2 is YNFKEQ. The CDR3 contains 14 residues. V shed 0 bases and J shed 0 bases, with 5 bases lying between them. The CDR3 sequence: CASSQDGVNTEAFF. The DNA for the CDR3 is TGTGCCAGCAGCCAAGACGGGGTGAACACTGAAGCTTTCTTT.

The chain joins TRBV9 to TRBJ2-1; perhaps TRBD2 as D (5 bases). This CDR3 spans 16 amino acids. The V end was cut by 5 bases, the J end by 4 bases, with 19 bases between. Germline CDR1 is SGDLS and CDR2 is YYNGEE. The CDR3 sequence is CASSLESMGAYNEQFF. CDR3 coding DNA: TGTGCCAGCAGTCTAGAAAGCATGGGAGCATACAATGAGCAGTTCTTC.

The J gene is TRBJ1-4, the V gene TRBV7-2, with D maybe TRBD1 (6 bases). This CDR3 is built from 15 residues. The germline CDR1 and CDR2 sequences are SGHTA and FQGNSA. V was clipped by 5 bases and J by 6 bases, with 16 bases between them. The CDR3 sequence: CASSPQAGAYEKLFF. CDR3 nucleotide sequence: TGTGCCAGCAGCCCACAAGCAGGGGCCTATGAAAAACTGTTTTTT.

J is TRBJ2-4 and V is TRBV19, with TRBD2 as a possible D gene (7 bases). This CDR3 spans 14 amino acids. Germline V gene data show CDR1 as LNHDA and CDR2 as SQIVND (reference sequence). The V gene lost 2 bases and the J gene lost 9 bases, with 14 bases spanning the gap. DNA for the CDR3: TGTGCCAGTAGTATATCCACAGGGAGGGGCATTCAGTACTTC. Encoded protein: CASSISTGRGIQYF.

The rearrangement links TRBV7-2 to TRBJ2-7, with 10 bases lining up with TRBD2. J lost 5 bases, V lost 5 bases, and 9 bases had no gene match. Germline V gene lookup returns CDR1 SGHTA and CDR2 FQGNSA. This CDR3 is built from 15 residues. CDR3 DNA sequence: TGTGCCAGCAGCCCCAGCGGGGGGGCTGTCCACGAGCAGTACTTC. It is translated as CASSPSGGAVHEQYF.

The chain couples TRBV6-2 or TRBV6-3 to TRBJ1-1; TRBD1 might be the D (6 bases). The CDR3 extends over 13 amino acids. Germline CDR1 MNHEY, CDR2 SVGEGT. V gave up 2 bases and J gave up 4 bases, with 8 bases separating them. The CDR3 region has the DNA TGTGCCAGCAGTTACGACAGGCTCACTGAAGCTTTCTTT. Translating gives CASSYDRLTEAFF.

The chain uses TRBV27 and TRBJ2-2; 7 positions match TRBD1. V lost 6 bases and J lost 6; bases outside the gene matches: 7. The CDR3 contains 14 residues. The V gene's germline CDR1 is MNHEY and CDR2 SMNVEV (reference sequence). CDR3 in DNA: TGTGCCAGCAGGACAGGGCCAGGGGCCGGGGAGCTGTTTTTT. It encodes CASRTGPGAGELFF.